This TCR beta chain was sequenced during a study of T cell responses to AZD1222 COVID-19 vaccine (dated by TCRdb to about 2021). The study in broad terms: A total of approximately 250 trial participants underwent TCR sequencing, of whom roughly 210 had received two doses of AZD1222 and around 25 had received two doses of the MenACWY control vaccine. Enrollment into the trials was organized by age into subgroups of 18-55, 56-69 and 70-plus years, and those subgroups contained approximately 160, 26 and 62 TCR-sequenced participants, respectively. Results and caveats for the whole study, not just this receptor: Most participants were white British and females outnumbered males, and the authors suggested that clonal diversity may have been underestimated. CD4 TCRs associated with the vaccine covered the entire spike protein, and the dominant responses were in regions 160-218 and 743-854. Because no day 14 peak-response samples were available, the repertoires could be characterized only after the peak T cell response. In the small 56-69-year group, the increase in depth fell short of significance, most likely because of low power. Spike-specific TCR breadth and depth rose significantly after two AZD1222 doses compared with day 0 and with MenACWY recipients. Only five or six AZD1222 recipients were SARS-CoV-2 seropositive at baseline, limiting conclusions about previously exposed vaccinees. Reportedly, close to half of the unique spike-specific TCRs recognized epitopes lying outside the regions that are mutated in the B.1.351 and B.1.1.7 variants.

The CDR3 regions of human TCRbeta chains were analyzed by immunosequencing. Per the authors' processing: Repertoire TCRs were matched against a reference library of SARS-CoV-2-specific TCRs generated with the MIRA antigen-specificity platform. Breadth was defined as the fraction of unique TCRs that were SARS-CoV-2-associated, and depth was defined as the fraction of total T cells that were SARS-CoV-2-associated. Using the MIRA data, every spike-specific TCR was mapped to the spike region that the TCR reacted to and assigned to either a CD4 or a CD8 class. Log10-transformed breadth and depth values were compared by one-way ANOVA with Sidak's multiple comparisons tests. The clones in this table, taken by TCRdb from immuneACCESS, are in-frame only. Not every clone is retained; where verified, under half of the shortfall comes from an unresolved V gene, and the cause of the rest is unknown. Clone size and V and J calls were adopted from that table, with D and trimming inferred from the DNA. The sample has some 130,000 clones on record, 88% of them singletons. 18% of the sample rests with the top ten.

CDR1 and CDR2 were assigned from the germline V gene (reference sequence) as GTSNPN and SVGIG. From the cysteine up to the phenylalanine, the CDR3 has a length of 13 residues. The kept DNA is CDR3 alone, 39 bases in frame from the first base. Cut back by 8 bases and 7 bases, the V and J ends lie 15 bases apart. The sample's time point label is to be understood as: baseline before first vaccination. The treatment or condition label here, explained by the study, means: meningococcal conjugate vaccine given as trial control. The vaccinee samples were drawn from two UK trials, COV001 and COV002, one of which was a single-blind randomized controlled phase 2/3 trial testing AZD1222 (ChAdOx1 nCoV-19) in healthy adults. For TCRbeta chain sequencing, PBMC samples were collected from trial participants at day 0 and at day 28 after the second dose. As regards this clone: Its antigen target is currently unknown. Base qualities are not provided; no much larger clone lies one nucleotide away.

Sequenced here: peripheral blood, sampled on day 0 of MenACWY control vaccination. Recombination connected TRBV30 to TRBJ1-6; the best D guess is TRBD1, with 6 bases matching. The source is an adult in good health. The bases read TGTGCCCTTACCGGACAGAGAAATTCACCCCTCCACTTT. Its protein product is CALTGQRNSPLHF.